This T cell receptor beta chain was captured by sequencing in a study of cytomegalovirus exposure and HLA in healthy donors. Whole-study results and caveats: An analysis that was carried out later associated 15,000 to 20,000 TCR beta sequences with HLA alleles at 0.05 false discovery rate. The productive fraction for most TCR beta V segments was about 87% or about 30% in an earlier analysis.

It was with 60 Vbeta and 13 Jbeta primers that the PCR ran. Produced via immunoSEQ multiplex PCR; TCRdb's table is partial and in-frame only. The sample contains 190,000 or so clones, around 86% of which appear only once. Germline loops: CDR1 SGHTA, CDR2 FQGNSA. The CDR3 is 14 residues long. Germline trimming cut 5 bases from V and 2 bases from J; bases unmatched to any gene: 3. In the case of this clone: As yet, its antigen is unknown.

J is TRBJ1-5 and V is TRBV7-2, with 7 nucleotides matching TRBD1. The sequence derives from a man over 45 in good health and CMV-seronegative. The sequenced sample was PBMCs. The CDR3 DNA sequence: TGTGCCAGCAGCCACGACAGGGGCAATCAGCCCCAGCATTTT. It specifies CASSHDRGNQPQHF. Filled out from reference TRBV7-2 and TRBJ1-5, the complete variable domain reads GAGVSQSPSNKVTEKGKDVELRCDPISGHTALYWYRQSLGQGLEFLIYFQGNSAPDKSGLPSDRFSAERTGGSVSTLTIQRTQQEDSAVYLCASSHDRGNQPQHFGDGTRLSIL.